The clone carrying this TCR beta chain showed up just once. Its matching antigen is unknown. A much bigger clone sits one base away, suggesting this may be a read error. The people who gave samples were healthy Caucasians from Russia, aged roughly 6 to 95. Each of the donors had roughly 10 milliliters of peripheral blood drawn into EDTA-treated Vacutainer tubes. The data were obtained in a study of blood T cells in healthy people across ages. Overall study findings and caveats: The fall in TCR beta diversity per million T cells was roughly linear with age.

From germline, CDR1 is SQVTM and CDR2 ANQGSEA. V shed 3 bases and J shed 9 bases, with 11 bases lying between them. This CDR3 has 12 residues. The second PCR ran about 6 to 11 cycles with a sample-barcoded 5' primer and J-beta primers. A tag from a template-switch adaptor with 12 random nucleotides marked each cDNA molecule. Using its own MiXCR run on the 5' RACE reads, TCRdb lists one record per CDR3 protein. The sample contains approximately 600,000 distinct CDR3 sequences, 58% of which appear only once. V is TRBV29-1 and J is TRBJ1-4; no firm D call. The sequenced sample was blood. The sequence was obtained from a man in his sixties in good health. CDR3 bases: TGCAGCGTTGAGGTGGGAGGTAAAAAACTGTTTTTT. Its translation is CSVEVGGKKLFF.